The rows below give T cell receptor beta chains drawn from one sample of a study of CD8+ T cells in alopecia areata. Data came from immunoSEQ multiplex PCR; TCRdb stores just in-frame clones and leaves some out. The table lists roughly 32,000 clones, 62% of them singletons. Sequenced: NKG2D-high CD8+ T cells sorted from blood. The origin of the receptors is a human donor with alopecia areata. The conserved cysteine and the conserved F or W are not part of the CDR3 here.

v_call cdr3_aa
TRBV29-1 SAYKVDREDGYT
TRBV6-6 ASSYSVGGGSETQY
TRBV4-1 ASSHLAEAYNEQF
TRBV7-6 ASSSGQRQVTQY
TRBV6-6 ASSYEGGAGTDTQY
TRBV6-5 ASSYRKDILYNEQF
TRBV7-3 ASSSLAGSYNEQF
TRBV29-1 SVVQGADGEQF
TRBV19 ASSMVLNQPQH
TRBV27 ASSWGGENEKLF
TRBV7-3 ASSVTGNPYEQY
TRBV5-1 ASSSLQGGGTEAF
TRBV10-2 ASSDWEVSYNEQF
TRBV7-9 ASSRGPGYEQY
TRBV4-3 ASSPTYTGGYEAF
TRBV27 ATRLAGGPDEQF
TRBV5-1 ASSSALDSPQFAGANVLT
TRBV5-1 ASSYRDRSYNEQF
TRBV29-1 SGQTGTGGFIQETQY
TRBV5-1 ASSLEAGGTTEAF
TRBV19 ASSILGFNEQY
TRBV4-1 ASSLYTGTGGAEQY
TRBV28 ASSFSKTGELF
TRBV15 ATSGGGSPEAF
TRBV4-1 ASSLLEGEGSIQY
TRBV7-8 ASSRNDGTGLFYEQY
TRBV7-9 ASSQVGGGETQY
TRBV7-9 ASSYRGDASYGYT
TRBV29-1 SVEDPARTSGGYTDTQY
TRBV5-4 ASSLGPNTGELF
TRBV11-1 ASSLFDPKETQY
TRBV7-9 ASSSDIFVIGTGELF